Below are 21 T cell receptor beta chains sequenced from a single sample in a study of T cells in Graves' hyperthyroidism and ophthalmopathy. Amplified TCR beta CDR3 regions derived from RNA transcripts. Carried out on the TCR CDR3, a first-round RT-PCR used the HTBI primer set. One entry per CDR3 protein, called by TCRdb with MiXCR from the multiplex PCR reads. The sample lists under 350,000 distinct CDR3 sequences; around a sixth were seen once. The sample consisted of blood. The receptors come from a woman aged 45-65 years with Graves' hyperthyroidism.

This clonotype was counted ten times or more. CDR3 loop: CASSPRLAGAYNEQFF. In DNA, the CDR3 is TGTGCCAGCTCACCAAGGCTAGCGGGGGCCTACAATGAGCAGTTCTTC. The chain joins TRBV18 to TRBJ2-1, with 10 bases aligning to TRBD2. Germline CDR1 reads KGHSH; CDR2 reads LQKENI. The CDR3 has 16 amino acids. V trimming: 2 bases; J trimming: 2 bases; junction bases outside the gene matches: 3.

There are a few counts of this clonotype. This chain uses TRBV24-1 with TRBJ2-1; 14 bases agree with TRBD2. The CDR3 has 17 residues. Germline trimming cut 4 bases from V and 4 bases from J; bases unmatched to any gene: 5. The germline V gene encodes CDR1 KGHDR and CDR2 SFDVKD. CDR3 loop: CATSETTSGRGYNEQFF. CDR3 DNA: TGTGCCACCAGTGAGACGACTAGCGGGAGGGGTTACAATGAGCAGTTCTTC.

This clonotype was observed many times. The rearrangement joins TRBV20-1 to TRBJ2-3; 7 nucleotides agree with TRBD1. V gave up 5 bases and J gave up 0 bases; unmatched junction bases: 5. The CDR3 spans 14 residues. Germline CDR1 DFQATT, CDR2 SNEGSKA (reference sequence). The CDR3 reads CSAFGQASTDTQYF. The CDR3 nucleotides read TGCAGTGCTTTCGGACAGGCTAGCACAGATACGCAGTATTTT.

This rearrangement joins TRBV10-3 to TRBJ2-5; 14 bases are shared with TRBD2. V lost 0 bases and J lost 2; bases outside the gene matches: 5. The germline CDR1 and CDR2 sequences are ENHRY and SYGVKD. The CDR3 length is 18 residues. The CDR3: CAISESFRTSGGQETQYF. CDR3 coding DNA: TGTGCCATCAGTGAGTCCTTCCGGACTAGCGGGGGGCAAGAGACCCAGTACTTC.

The chain links TRBV11-2 to TRBJ1-2; D is uncertain. From germline, CDR1 is SGHAT and CDR2 FQNNGV. The CDR3 length is 13 residues. The V and J ends lost 4 bases and 2 bases respectively, with 8 bases between them. The CDR3 loop is CASSWMENYGYTF. The CDR3 nucleotides read TGTGCCAGCAGCTGGATGGAAAACTATGGCTACACCTTC.

V and J are TRBV28 and TRBJ1-2; D is ambiguous. Trimming stripped 3 bases from V and 3 bases from J, with 8 bases between. CDR3 length equals 13 residues. Germline CDR1 is MDHEN and CDR2 is SYDVKM. The CDR3 DNA sequence: TGTGCCAGCAGTTTGAGCCCCGACTATGGCTACACCTTC. This encodes CASSLSPDYGYTF.

This clonotype occurred a few times. The chain couples TRBV5-8 to TRBJ1-1, with D unclear. V shed 1 base and J shed 3 bases, with 22 bases lying between them. The length of the CDR3 is 18 residues. Per the germline V gene, CDR1 is SGHTS and CDR2 is YDEGEE. The CDR3 protein is CASSLSPGSYIGDTEAFF. The CDR3 DNA follows: TGTGCCAGCAGCTTGAGTCCGGGGTCGTATATTGGAGACACTGAAGCTTTCTTT.

This clonotype was observed a few times. A clone one base away is much larger, so this may be a read error. The V gene is TRBV28, the J gene TRBJ2-7; TRBD2 aligns across 12 bases. The junction had 9 bases not matched to a gene; V was cut back by 7 bases and J by 8 bases. The V gene's germline CDR1 is MDHEN and CDR2 SYDVKM. The CDR3 length is 14 residues. The CDR3 bases are TGTGCCAGCATCGGACTAGCGGGAAGGGGCAAGCAGTACTTC. As protein: CASIGLAGRGKQYF.

V is TRBV5-1 and J is TRBJ2-7; perhaps TRBD2 as D (5 bases). V was clipped by 4 bases and J by 0 bases, with 14 bases between them. Germline lookup yields CDR1 SGHRS and CDR2 YFSETQ. The CDR3 is 15 amino acids. The CDR3 DNA reads TGCGCCAGCAGCATGGGAGTGGGGAGCTCCTACGAGCAGTACTTC. Protein: CASSMGVGSSYEQYF.

There are a few counts of this clonotype. The chain has TRBV6-2 or TRBV6-3 and TRBJ2-1; 8 bases fit TRBD2. Germline assignment: CDR1 MNHEY and CDR2 SVGEGT. With V trimmed by 5 bases and J by 10 bases, 7 bases remained unmatched. This CDR3 spans 13 amino acids. The CDR3 protein is CASSPQIAGEQFF. The CDR3 DNA sequence: TGTGCCAGCAGTCCCCAAATAGCGGGGGAGCAGTTCTTC.

This clonotype was observed once. V usage is TRBV9 and J usage is TRBJ2-2; possibly TRBD2 for D (5 bases). Germline V lookup: CDR1 SGDLS, CDR2 YYNGEE. V shed 1 base and J shed 0 bases, with 7 bases lying between them. The CDR3 totals 15 residues. This chain's CDR3 is CASSVMGANTGELFF. As DNA, the CDR3 is TGTGCCAGCAGCGTAATGGGAGCGAACACCGGGGAGCTGTTTTTT. Drawing the rest from reference TRBV9 and TRBJ2-2, the complete variable domain is DSGVTQTPKHLITATGQRVTLRCSPRSGDLSVYWYQQSLDQGLQFLIQYYNGEERAKGNILERFSAQQFPDLHSELNLSSLELGDSALYFCASSVMGANTGELFFGEGSRLTVL.

This chain uses TRBV2 with TRBJ2-4; 9 nucleotides line up with TRBD1. Germline V lookup: CDR1 SNHLY, CDR2 FYNNEI. J gave up 6 bases and V 6 bases, and 6 bases lay outside the gene matches. The CDR3 spans 14 residues. For the CDR3, the DNA is TGTGCCAGCAGAGGACAGGGGCAGAGAAACATTCAGTACTTC. Protein: CASRGQGQRNIQYF. Drawing the rest from reference TRBV2 and TRBJ2-4, the complete variable domain is EPEVTQTPSHQVTQMGQEVILRCVPISNHLYFYWYRQILGQKVEFLVSFYNNEISEKSEIFDDQFSVERPDGSNFTLKIRSTKLEDSAMYFCASRGQGQRNIQYFGAGTRLSVL.

This rearrangement joins TRBV11-2 to TRBJ1-3; D is uncertain. V was cut by 2 bases and J by 0 bases, with 8 bases left in between. Looked up from germline, CDR1 is SGHAT and CDR2 is FQNNGV. The CDR3 runs to 15 residues. CDR3 sequence (DNA): TGTGCCAGCAGCTTAAACAGCCTCTCTGGAAACACCATATATTTT. It is translated as CASSLNSLSGNTIYF.

This clonotype was counted ten times or more. V gene TRBV5-1 combines with J gene TRBJ1-1; 9 nucleotides agree with TRBD1. Per germline, CDR1 SGHRS and CDR2 YFSETQ. There are 13 residues in the CDR3. Losses at the gene ends were 3 bases for V and 8 bases for J; bases not matched to a gene: 5. DNA of the CDR3: TGCGCCAGCAGCTGGACAGGGACAGGGGAAGCTTTCTTT. Amino acid sequence: CASSWTGTGEAFF.

A few counts support this clonotype. V and J are TRBV3-1 and TRBJ2-3, with 11 bases that match TRBD2. There are 15 residues in the CDR3. J was trimmed by 3 bases and V by 4 bases; bases with no gene match: 3. Germline lookup yields CDR1 LGHDT and CDR2 YNNKEL (reference sequence). CDR3 protein: CASSRTSGGTDTQYF. CDR3 DNA: TGTGCCAGCAGCCGAACTAGCGGGGGAACAGATACGCAGTATTTT.

This clonotype was detected ten times or more. The chain joins TRBV7-3 to TRBJ2-7, with D possibly being TRBD2 (7 bases). The CDR3 runs 17 residues. Looked up from germline, CDR1 is SGHTA and CDR2 is FQGTGA. V lost 1 base to trimming and J lost 1 base, with 17 bases between them. CDR3 DNA sequence: TGTGCCAGCAGCTTAAGGGGGGGCAGGGCCGCGTCCTACGAGCAGTACGTC. Protein: CASSLRGGRAASYEQYV.

This chain uses TRBV15 with TRBJ2-3, with D hard to call. The V and J ends lost 0 bases and 0 bases respectively, with 7 bases between them. This CDR3 spans 15 amino acids. Germline V gives CDR1 LNHNV, CDR2 YYDKDF (reference sequence). CDR3 region: CATSRDLTSTDTQYF. CDR3 coding DNA: TGTGCCACCAGCAGAGATCTTACTAGCACAGATACGCAGTATTTT. The full variable domain, completed using reference TRBV15 and TRBJ2-3, is DAMVIQNPRYQVTQFGKPVTLSCSQTLNHNVMYWYQQKSSQAPKLLFHYYDKDFNNEADTPDNFQSRRPNTSFCFLDIRSPGLGDTAMYLCATSRDLTSTDTQYFGPGTRLTVL.

As for this clonotype: A much larger clone differs from this one at a single base, so this may be a read error. The CDR3 bases are TGCAGTGCTAGCCGGGTAGGCGAGCAGTTCTTC. It is translated as CSASRVGEQFF. The chain has TRBV20-1 and TRBJ2-1; D is ambiguous. The germline V and J ends were trimmed by 3 bases and 10 bases, with 10 bases remaining between them. The CDR3 spans 11 residues. The germline CDR1 and CDR2 sequences are DFQATT and SNEGSKA (reference sequence).

The chain couples TRBV10-2 to TRBJ2-3; 8 bases line up with TRBD1. This CDR3 region has 14 residues. The J segment lost 3 bases and the V segment lost 6 bases, leaving 5 bases of the junction unmatched. Germline values: CDR1 WSHSY, CDR2 SAAADI. CDR3 nucleotide sequence: TGCGCCAGCAGCCCAGGGGGCAATACAGATACGCAGTATTTT. This translates into CASSPGGNTDTQYF.

This clonotype was detected once. V gene TRBV10-1 combines with J gene TRBJ2-3, with 9 bases fitting TRBD2. This CDR3 comprises 16 residues. Germline CDR1 is WNHNN and CDR2 is SYGVQD (reference sequence). V was pared by 2 bases and J by 1 base, with 4 bases of the junction left unmatched. CDR3 in amino acids: CASSEVAGGRTDTQYF. In DNA, the CDR3 is TGCGCCAGCAGTGAGGTCGCGGGGGGGCGCACAGATACGCAGTATTTT.

At least ten counts were recorded for this clonotype. This chain joins TRBV30 and TRBJ1-4; D gene ambiguous. CDR1 GTSNPN and CDR2 SVGIG come from the germline V gene (reference sequence). Trimming pared 3 bases from V and 8 bases from J, leaving 13 bases between. The CDR3 covers 13 residues. DNA for the CDR3: TGTGCCTGGAGAGGACCTACTGGGGAAAAACTGTTTTTT. It yields the protein CAWRGPTGEKLFF.